This T cell receptor beta chain was recovered during a study of spatial heterogeneity in lung cancer. About the research overall: Beta-chain sequences were consistently detected more often than alpha-chain sequences. Broader study findings: Intratumoral expanded alpha and beta TCR counts were found to track tumor mutation counts.

The time point is: sample taken at primary tumor resection. Concerning this clonotype itself: Its antigen is not identified. This beta chain came through as a stray read in a library set up for alpha chains, and its size says little.

One entry per CDR3 protein results from TCRdb running MiXCR on the 5' RACE reads. The sample includes about 9,800 distinct CDR3 sequences, roughly 56% of them seen just once. Sequenced here: lung tumor tissue, sampled at surgery. The source of this sequence is a female donor with early-stage non-small cell lung cancer.

CDR3 sequence: CASSVSSGGAQYF. Here the CDR3 DNA reads TGTGCCAGCAGTGTTTCTAGCGGGGGGGCGCAGTATTTT. The rearrangement uses TRBV2 and TRBJ2-3; 12 bases agree with TRBD2. V lost 4 bases to trimming and J lost 10 bases; unmatched junction nucleotides: 3. CDR3 length: 13 amino acids. Germline V lookup: CDR1 SNHLY, CDR2 FYNNEI.